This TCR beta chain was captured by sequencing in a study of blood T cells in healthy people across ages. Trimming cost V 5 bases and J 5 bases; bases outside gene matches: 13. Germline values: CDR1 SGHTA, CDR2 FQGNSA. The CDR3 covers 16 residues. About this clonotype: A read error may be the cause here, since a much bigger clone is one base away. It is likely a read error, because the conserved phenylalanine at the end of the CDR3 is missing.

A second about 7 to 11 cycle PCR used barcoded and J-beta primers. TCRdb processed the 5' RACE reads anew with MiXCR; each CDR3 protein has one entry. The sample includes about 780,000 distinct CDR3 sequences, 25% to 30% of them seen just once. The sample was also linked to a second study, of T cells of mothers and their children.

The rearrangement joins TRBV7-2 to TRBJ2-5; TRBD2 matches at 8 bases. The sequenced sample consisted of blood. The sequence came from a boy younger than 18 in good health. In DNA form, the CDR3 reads TGTGCCAGCAGCCCCCTTGCTATAGCGGGGTTTGAGACCCAGTACGTC. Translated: CASSPLAIAGFETQYV.